The next 24 T cell receptor beta chains were all read from a single sample in a study of control samples from healthy donors and cancer patients. Profiling relied on immunoSEQ multiplex PCR, and the TCRdb table lists in-frame clones only, not all of them. This table has about 150,000 clones, nearly 95% appearing once. Sequenced sample: blood. All receptors come from a man aged 50-60 years in good health.

The J gene is TRBJ1-1, the V gene TRBV28; D gene ambiguous. V was cut by 2 bases and J by 0 bases, with 7 bases left in between. Germline V gives CDR1 MDHEN, CDR2 SYDVKM. The CDR3 length is 14 residues. The CDR3 nucleotides are TGTGCCAGCAGTTTAGCGCAGGTGAACACTGAAGCTTTCTTT. Its translation is CASSLAQVNTEAFF.

The chain has TRBV25-1 and TRBJ2-5; 8 bases are a match to TRBD1. CDR1 is MGHDK, CDR2 SYGVNS, per germline. This CDR3 has 13 residues. Unmatched junction bases numbered 17, after V lost 11 bases and J lost 12 bases. The CDR3 sequence: CAPRGTGPPGEYF. The CDR3 nucleotides are TGTGCCCCCAGGGGGACAGGCCCTCCCGGCGAGTACTTC.

This clone was observed a handful of times. For the CDR3, the DNA is TGTGCCAGCAGCCACACGGTATGGGAGTTAGGCAAAAACATTCAGTACTTC. Amino acids: CASSHTVWELGKNIQYF. The V gene is TRBV7-8, the J gene TRBJ2-4; D perhaps matches TRBD2 (5 bases). V lost 5 bases to trimming and J lost 3 bases, with 20 bases between them. CDR1 and CDR2 from the germline V gene are SGHVS and FQNEAQ. The CDR3 is 17 residues long.

The V and J genes are TRBV5-4 and TRBJ1-1; D is ambiguous. This CDR3 is 14 amino acids long. Germline CDR1 SGHNT, CDR2 YYREEE (reference sequence). V was cut by 10 bases and J by 4 bases, with 20 bases left in between. CDR3: CACWRETPVTEAFF. The CDR3 DNA sequence: TGTGCCTGTTGGAGGGAAACCCCCGTCACTGAAGCTTTCTTT.

The V call is TRBV7-9, the J call TRBJ2-4; maybe TRBD1 (6 bases). This CDR3 is 15 amino acids long. V was trimmed by 1 base and J by 9 bases, leaving 16 bases between them. The germline V gene has CDR1 SEHNR and CDR2 FQNEAQ (reference sequence). DNA of the CDR3: TGTGCCAGCAGCTTAGGATTGGGACAACTTAGCATTCAGTACTTC. It translates to CASSLGLGQLSIQYF.

The CDR3 nucleotides read TGTGCCAGTATCGAAGGAAGAGCCAAAAACATTCAGTACTTC. Protein: CASIEGRAKNIQYF. The chain recombines TRBV19 with TRBJ2-4; D unclear. This CDR3 region has 14 residues. The germline V and J ends were trimmed by 7 bases and 0 bases, with 10 bases remaining between them. Germline loops: CDR1 LNHDA, CDR2 SQIVND (reference sequence).

CDR3 region: CASTVTSGQGETQYF. CDR3 bases: TGTGCCAGCACCGTAACCTCCGGACAGGGAGAGACCCAGTACTTC. This chain uses TRBV7-9 with TRBJ2-5; 8 bases line up with TRBD1. Per the germline V gene, CDR1 is SEHNR and CDR2 is FQNEAQ (reference sequence). The V and J ends lost 7 bases and 4 bases, in that order; junction bases with no gene match: 11. CDR3 length: 15 amino acids. Combining the CDR3 with reference TRBV7-9 and TRBJ2-5 gives the whole variable domain DTGVSQNPRHKITKRGQNVTFRCDPISEHNRLYWYRQTLGQGPEFLTYFQNEAQLEKSRLLSDRFSAERPKGSFSTLEIQRTEQGDSAMYLCASTVTSGQGETQYFGPGTRLLVL.

V gene TRBV5-1 combines with J gene TRBJ2-5, with TRBD1 identical over 12 bases. Germline V gene lookup returns CDR1 SGHRS and CDR2 YFSETQ. J gave up 0 bases and V 7 bases, and 13 bases lay outside the gene matches. There are 18 residues in the CDR3. The CDR3 protein is CASRSPGQGALYQETQYF. The CDR3, as DNA: TGCGCCAGCCGATCACCGGGACAGGGGGCTCTGTACCAAGAGACCCAGTACTTC.

V is TRBV10-3 and J is TRBJ2-7, with 13 bases fitting TRBD2. V lost 4 bases and J lost 3; bases outside the gene matches: 6. CDR1 and CDR2 (germline): ENHRY, SYGVKD. CDR3 length: 16 amino acids. CDR3 bases: TGTGCCATCAGTGGTGGACTAGCGGGGGATTTCTACGAGCAGTACTTC. This translates into CAISGGLAGDFYEQYF.

The chain joins TRBV28 to TRBJ1-2, with D maybe TRBD1 (6 bases). CDR3 size: 14 residues. The germline V and J ends were trimmed by 3 bases and 3 bases, with 11 bases remaining between them. CDR1 is MDHEN and CDR2 is SYDVKM in the germline V gene. CDR3 residues: CASSFTGIDYGYTF. The DNA of the CDR3 is TGTGCCAGCAGTTTTACAGGGATCGACTATGGCTACACCTTC.

Regarding this clone: Other DNA variants within this sample encode the same CDR3. J is TRBJ2-3 and V is TRBV7-9; D not certain. Trimming removed 0 bases at V and 4 bases at J, with 5 bases between. This CDR3 is 13 amino acids long. Germline lookup yields CDR1 SEHNR and CDR2 FQNEAQ (reference sequence). CDR3 coding DNA: TGTGCCAGCAGCTTAGCGGGCGCAGATACGCAGTATTTT. It specifies CASSLAGADTQYF.

This clone is a singleton in its sample. This chain uses TRBV12-3 or TRBV12-4 with TRBJ1-1; 7 bases line up with TRBD1. V gave up 5 bases and J gave up 1 base; unmatched junction bases: 1. The CDR3 covers 13 residues. The CDR3 protein is CASSTGENTEAFF. The DNA for the CDR3 is TGTGCCAGCAGTACAGGGGAGAACACTGAAGCTTTCTTT.

The chain combines TRBV6-5 with TRBJ2-7; 10 bases match TRBD1. The length of the CDR3 is 15 residues. CDR1 is MNHEY and CDR2 is SVGAGI in the germline V gene. With 6 bases clipped from V and 2 bases from J, the junction kept 7 bases outside the gene matches. The CDR3 sequence: CASSNSGTGAYEQYF. Written as DNA, the CDR3 is TGTGCCAGCAGCAACTCGGGGACAGGGGCCTACGAGCAGTACTTC.

The chain has TRBV2 and TRBJ1-2; D gene unclear. Per the germline V gene, CDR1 is SNHLY and CDR2 is FYNNEI. V was shortened by 7 bases and J by 1 base, with 16 bases between the two germline ends. The CDR3 is made up of 15 amino acids. Here the CDR3 DNA reads TGTGCCAGCATTGACCGACCCCCGCGTAACTATGGCTACACCTTC. Translated, it gives CASIDRPPRNYGYTF.

The CDR3 nucleotides read TGTGCCAGCAGCCCCCACGTGACGAACACTGAAGCTTTCTTT. This translates into CASSPHVTNTEAFF. The rearrangement links TRBV7-9 to TRBJ1-1; D remains unclear. V was pared by 5 bases and J by 1 base, with 11 bases between. CDR1 is SEHNR, CDR2 FQNEAQ, per germline (reference sequence). The CDR3 extends over 14 amino acids.

On this clone: This same CDR3 is encoded by further DNA sequences in the sample. The chain combines TRBV24-1 with TRBJ2-1; tentatively, D is TRBD1 (6 bases). Trimming removed 7 bases at V and 4 bases at J, with 7 bases between. Germline V gene sequence: CDR1 KGHDR, CDR2 SFDVKD. This CDR3 is 12 amino acids long. The CDR3 protein is CATRTGYNEQFF. The DNA of the CDR3 is TGTGCCACCAGGACAGGTTACAATGAGCAGTTCTTC.

The V and J genes are TRBV28 and TRBJ1-1, with D tentatively TRBD1 (6 bases). Germline V gene lookup returns CDR1 MDHEN and CDR2 SYDVKM. The CDR3 runs to 14 residues. Trimming shortened V by 2 bases and J by 6 bases, and 13 bases separated the two germline ends. The CDR3 sequence is CASSLGWEGAEAFF. The CDR3 DNA reads as TGTGCCAGCAGTTTAGGGTGGGAGGGGGCTGAAGCTTTCTTT.

The chain has TRBV5-1 and TRBJ2-3; D ambiguous. CDR1 SGHRS and CDR2 YFSETQ come from the germline V gene. The CDR3 length is 15 residues. The V end was cut by 0 bases, the J end by 6 bases, with 14 bases between. As DNA, the CDR3 is TGCGCCAGCAGCTTGGACCGGGCCCGGCGGGATACGCAGTATTTT. Residues: CASSLDRARRDTQYF. Full variable domain (outside the CDR3, taken from reference TRBV5-1 and TRBJ2-3): KAGVTQTPRYLIKTRGQQVTLSCSPISGHRSVSWYQQTPGQGLQFLFEYFSETQRNKGNFPGRFSGRQFSNSRSEMNVSTLELGDSALYLCASSLDRARRDTQYFGPGTRLTVL.

The chain carries TRBV9 and TRBJ2-7; maybe TRBD2 (5 bases). Trimming stripped 2 bases from V and 6 bases from J, with 12 bases between. Germline CDR1 SGDLS, CDR2 YYNGEE. This CDR3 has 13 residues. The CDR3 loop reads CASSVTGIGEQYF. The CDR3 nucleotides read TGTGCCAGCAGCGTTACGGGGATCGGCGAGCAGTACTTC.

The rearrangement links TRBV2 to TRBJ1-2; a weak D match, TRBD1 (6 bases). The CDR3 has 15 residues. Germline V lookup: CDR1 SNHLY, CDR2 FYNNEI. V gave up 0 bases and J gave up 4 bases, with 12 bases separating them. The CDR3 DNA reads as TGTGCCAGCAGTGAAGCGCCACAGGGACCCTATGGCTACACCTTC. Protein: CASSEAPQGPYGYTF. Variable domain in full (rest from reference TRBV2 and TRBJ1-2): EPEVTQTPSHQVTQMGQEVILRCVPISNHLYFYWYRQILGQKVEFLVSFYNNEISEKSEIFDDQFSVERPDGSNFTLKIRSTKLEDSAMYFCASSEAPQGPYGYTFGSGTRLTVV.

The chain links TRBV6-4 to TRBJ2-1, with 14 bases matching TRBD2. Germline V CDR1 and CDR2: MRHNA, SNTAGT. V lost 5 bases, J lost 7 bases, and 13 bases stayed unmatched. The CDR3 covers 18 residues. The CDR3 is CASSTTGLAGDFSNEQFF. For the CDR3, the DNA is TGTGCCAGCAGTACTACGGGACTAGCGGGAGACTTTTCTAATGAGCAGTTCTTC.

This chain uses TRBV19 with TRBJ2-6; 8 positions agree with TRBD1. V was pared by 8 bases and J by 0 bases, with 15 bases of the junction left unmatched. This CDR3 has 19 amino acids. Germline CDR1 and CDR2: LNHDA and SQIVND (reference sequence). DNA of the CDR3: TGTGCCAGTTCCGACAGGGGTCCCGCTCAGAGCTCTGGGGCCAACGTCCTGACTTTC. Translation: CASSDRGPAQSSGANVLTF.

This rearrangement joins TRBV24-1 to TRBJ1-2; 7 bases match TRBD1. J was trimmed by 4 bases and V by 3 bases; bases with no gene match: 4. The CDR3 loop spans 14 amino acids. Germline CDR1 reads KGHDR; CDR2 reads SFDVKD. The CDR3 nucleotides are TGTGCCACCAGTGATGCTACAGGGGTCTATGGCTACACCTTC. It encodes CATSDATGVYGYTF.

J is TRBJ2-5 and V is TRBV11-2, with 9 bases aligning to TRBD2. The CDR3 has 17 residues. Germline V lookup: CDR1 SGHAT, CDR2 FQNNGV. V trimming: 4 bases; J trimming: 4 bases; junction bases outside the gene matches: 13. The CDR3 loop reads CASSSYPKTSGGETQYF. CDR3 nucleotides: TGTGCCAGCAGCTCCTACCCGAAGACTAGCGGAGGAGAGACCCAGTACTTC.